The T cell receptor (beta chain) under discussion was sequenced for a study of T-cell memory formation after mild COVID-19. V was shortened by 0 bases and J by 3 bases, with 9 bases between the two germline ends. The CDR3 spans 14 residues. Germline V gives CDR1 SGHNT, CDR2 YYREEE (reference sequence). MiXCR, run by TCRdb on the 5' RACE reads, gives a single entry per CDR3 protein. Of around 420,000 distinct CDR3 sequences in the sample, roughly 24% were seen once. Sequencing input: PBMCs or a T cell subset sorted from them (not recorded which). The sequence was collected from an adult woman who had mild COVID-19 (a few samples of this study predate the infection). Cell type and time point are not known. The chain combines TRBV5-4 with TRBJ1-1, with D possibly TRBD1 on 5 matching bases. The CDR3 nucleotides are TGTGCCAGCAGCTTGGTATCGGGGGACACTGAAGCTTTCTTT. The encoded protein is CASSLVSGDTEAFF.